This T cell receptor (beta chain) derives from a study of blood T cell repertoires in COVID-19 (dated by TCRdb to 2020 to 2021). With respect to the entire study: Collaborator samples came from the United States, Italy and Spain and covered acute and convalescent phases of COVID-19. Subjects who had been exposed to COVID-19, were actively infected with it, or had recovered from it provided the deeply sampled blood TCRbeta repertoires that made up the dataset. Where HLA class I and class II types were available, the types were taken from metadata supplied by the sample provider, not from assay-based typing. The material from the prospective study consisted of cDNA or gDNA derived from T cells, B-cell-depleted T cells, or PBMCs. The repertoires were made available in a free public database intended to serve as a resource for research on the immune response to SARS-CoV-2. The sample metadata nearly always contained a de-identified subject ID, COVID-19 status, age in years and sex. Samples were obtained from the ongoing ImmuneRACE study (first 160 participants) and from some 1,200 subjects provided by 6 global collaborators.

TCRbeta CDR3 regions were amplified from genomic DNA using the immunoSEQ Assay, a bias-controlled multiplex PCR. The original methods were these. The number of nucleated cells in each sample was estimated by amplification of reference gene primers within the assay. Sequence reads were collapsed and filtered to measure the absolute abundance of every unique TCRbeta CDR3 rearrangement. For each sample, productive Simpson clonality was calculated as the square root of Simpson's diversity index over productive rearrangements. What TCRdb holds here is the immuneACCESS table cut down to in-frame rearrangements. Part of the clones is not present; checked against another copy, under half of the missing clones reflect an unresolved V gene, and the others are unexplained. Clone size and V and J calls were adopted from that table, with D and trimming inferred from the DNA. Here the sample has under 250,000 clones; around 82% occur a single time. Jointly, the top ten make up 4.7% of the sample.

Note on this clone: Which antigen it targets is not known. No base qualities exist here, and no much larger clone lies one base off it.

Whole blood was collected in K2EDTA tubes by collaborating institutions according to the institutions' own protocols. Collaborator samples were shipped for TCRbeta analysis as frozen whole blood, isolated PBMCs, or DNA extracted from either sample type. Spanning cysteine to phenylalanine, the CDR3 consists of 13 amino acids. The DNA shown is the 39-base CDR3, in frame from base 1. V loses 8 bases of germline sequence and J loses 2 bases, and the interval between the two ends is 12 bases. Via the germline V gene, CDR1 is MNHEY and CDR2 SVGAGI. General study outcomes and caveats: The quantity of clinical and demographic metadata differed by source and by participant and was supplied without curation.

This sequence was found in a woman between 65 and 79 years old with acute or convalescent COVID-19. The chain is assembled from TRBV6-5 and TRBJ1-2, with the D gene call left open. Sequenced input: peripheral blood. Here the CDR3 is given as CASHRTLNYGYTF. Read as DNA, the sequence is TGTGCCAGCCACCGGACTCTCAACTATGGCTACACCTTC.